These 5 T cell receptor beta chains were sequenced from one sample in a study of T cell repertoires in cytomegalovirus infection. Antigens for these TCRs are unknown. In TCRdb, the reads were re-called with MiXCR into one record per CDR3 protein. This table has about 890,000 distinct CDR3 sequences, about 33% appearing once. The specimen was cultured CD8+ T cells from PBMCs, collected from culture after CMV antigen stimulation. The receptors shown here come from a human donor in good health (CMV status not recorded). Some clones in this sample may be carry-over from other donors' samples.

The V gene is TRBV28, the J gene TRBJ1-2; 7 nucleotides align to TRBD1. With V trimmed by 5 bases and J by 7 bases, 10 bases remained unmatched. This CDR3 region has 14 residues. Germline assignment: CDR1 MDHEN and CDR2 SYDVKM. The CDR3 reads CASSPRGGGIGYTF. CDR3 sequence (DNA): TGTGCCAGCAGTCCGCGGGGAGGGGGCATTGGCTACACCTTC.

In this sample, this clonotype turned up a few times. The rearrangement uses TRBV19 and TRBJ1-2; no clear D gene. Germline assignment: CDR1 LNHDA and CDR2 SQIVND (reference sequence). The CDR3 contains 14 residues. The V and J ends lost 3 bases and 3 bases respectively, with 11 bases between them. CDR3 coding DNA: TGTGCCAGTAGTATCTCCGGCGGCCACTATGGCTACACCTTC. As protein: CASSISGGHYGYTF.

The J gene is TRBJ2-4, the V gene TRBV11-2; TRBD1 is a possible D gene (6 bases). This CDR3 region has 14 residues. Trimming cost V 1 base and J 8 bases, with 12 bases left between them. CDR1 is SGHAT, CDR2 FQNNGV, per germline. Written as DNA, the CDR3 is TGTGCCAGCAGCTTAGCGGCAGGGACATACATTCAGTACTTC. Its protein product is CASSLAAGTYIQYF.

This chain links TRBV19 with TRBJ2-2, with D perhaps matching TRBD1 or TRBD2 (5 bases each). The germline gives CDR1 LNHDA, CDR2 SQIVND (reference sequence). V was shortened by 5 bases and J by 5 bases, with 12 bases between the two germline ends. CDR3 length: 14 residues. The CDR3 spells CASSPRDGTGELFF. CDR3 bases: TGTGCCAGTAGTCCCCGGGACGGAACCGGGGAGCTGTTTTTT.

The chain employs TRBV19 and TRBJ2-3; no reliable D call. The CDR3 has 15 residues. The V gene lost 1 base and the J gene lost 6 bases, with 14 bases spanning the gap. CDR1 and CDR2 (germline): LNHDA, SQIVND (reference sequence). CDR3 DNA: TGTGCCAGTAGTATAGCCGGACGTCCCTCCGATACGCAGTATTTT. Translated, it gives CASSIAGRPSDTQYF.